This T cell receptor beta chain was sequenced for a study of blood T cell repertoires in COVID-19 (dated by TCRdb to 2019 to 2021). Background on the whole study: Samples from collaborators originated in the United States, Italy and Spain and spanned both the acute and convalescent phases of COVID-19. The material from the prospective study consisted of cDNA or gDNA derived from T cells, B-cell-depleted T cells, or PBMCs. Deeply sampled blood TCRbeta repertoires from subjects exposed to, actively infected with, or recovered from COVID-19 were included in the dataset. The repertoires were made available in a free public database intended to serve as a resource for research on the immune response to SARS-CoV-2. Samples came from the ongoing ImmuneRACE study (first 160 participants) plus 1,254 subjects from 6 global collaborators. A de-identified subject ID, COVID-19 status, age in years and sex were almost always included in the sample metadata. Where available, HLA class I and class II types were taken from metadata supplied by the sample provider and were not determined by assay-based typing.

The collaborating institutions used their own protocols to collect whole blood in K2EDTA tubes. For TCRbeta analysis, collaborators shipped samples as frozen whole blood, isolated PBMCs, or DNA extracted from either of those sample types. Looking up the germline V gene yields CDR1 WSHSY and CDR2 SAAADI. V is clipped by 7 bases and J by 0 bases, and the sequence between their germline boundaries is 16 bases long. The CDR3 covers 15 residues, taking in both the cysteine and the phenylalanine. Kept here is only the CDR3 DNA, which spans 45 bases and is read in frame from base 1. General conclusions and limits of the study: The quantity of clinical and demographic metadata differed by source and by participant and was supplied without curation.

TCRbeta CDR3 regions were amplified from genomic DNA by means of the immunoSEQ Assay, a bias-controlled multiplex PCR. The original pipeline was this. Nucleated cell counts per sample were estimated from amplification of reference gene primers within the assay. To quantify the absolute abundance of each unique TCRbeta CDR3 rearrangement, sequence reads were collapsed and filtered. For each sample, productive Simpson clonality was calculated by taking the square root of Simpson's diversity index across productive rearrangements. This immuneACCESS table, as held by TCRdb, lists in-frame sequences with V and J called but not all clones. Of the missing ones, under half trace to an unresolved V gene in checked studies; the others have no known cause. The V and J calls and the clone size are those of that table, but D and trimming were determined from the DNA. The sample profile shows some 70,000 clones; more than 70% of them were found once. Roughly 5% of the sample lies in the top ten.

To note about this clone: There is no known antigen for this receptor. Base-call qualities are not available, and no considerably larger clone is one nucleotide away.

This receptor chain uses TRBV10-2 and TRBJ2-7; a tentative D match to TRBD1 spans 6 bases. The sequencing sample was made of peripheral blood. The receptor comes from a man aged 50 to 60 with active COVID-19. The CDR3 amino acid sequence is: CASTEQGTNSYEQYF. The DNA sequence is TGCGCCAGCACCGAGCAGGGGACAAACTCCTACGAGCAGTACTTC.